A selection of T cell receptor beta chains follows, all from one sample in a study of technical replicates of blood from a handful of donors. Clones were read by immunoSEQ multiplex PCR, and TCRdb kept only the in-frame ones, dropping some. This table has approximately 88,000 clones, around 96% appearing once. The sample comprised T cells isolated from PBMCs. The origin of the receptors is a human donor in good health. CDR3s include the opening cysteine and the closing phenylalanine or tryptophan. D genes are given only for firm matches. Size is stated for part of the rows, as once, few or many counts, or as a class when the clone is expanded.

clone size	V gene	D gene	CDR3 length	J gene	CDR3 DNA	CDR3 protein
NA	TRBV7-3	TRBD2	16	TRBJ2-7	TGTGCCAGCAGCCCAGCCGCTAGCGGGAGCAACCACGAGCAGTACTTC	CASSPAASGSNHEQYF
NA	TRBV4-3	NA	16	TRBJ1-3	TGCGCCAGCAGCCAAGTAAGGGGCGGCTCTGGAAACACCATATATTTT	CASSQVRGGSGNTIYF
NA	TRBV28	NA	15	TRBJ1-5	TGTGCCAGCAGACACAGGGACGGGGGCAATCAGCCCCAGCATTTT	CASRHRDGGNQPQHF
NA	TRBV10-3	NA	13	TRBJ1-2	TGTGCCATCACCAGAGGACTAGAGTATGGCTACACCTTC	CAITRGLEYGYTF
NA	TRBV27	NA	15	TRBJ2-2	TGTGCCAGCACCTCCCCCGGCAGACTGGCCGGGGAGCTGTTTTTT	CASTSPGRLAGELFF
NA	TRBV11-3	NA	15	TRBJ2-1	TGTGCCAGCAGCTTCCTCTCTTCTAGCATCGGTGAGCAGTTCTTC	CASSFLSSSIGEQFF
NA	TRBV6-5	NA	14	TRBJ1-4	TGTGCCAGCAGTTACTCGGCGGGGGATGAAAAACTGTTTTTT	CASSYSAGDEKLFF
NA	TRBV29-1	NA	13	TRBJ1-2	TGCAGCGTTGAAGCCACAGGGTGGTATGGCTACACCTTC	CSVEATGWYGYTF
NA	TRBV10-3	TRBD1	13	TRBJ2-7	TGTGCCATCAGTAGGACAGGGAACTACGAGCAGTACTTC	CAISRTGNYEQYF
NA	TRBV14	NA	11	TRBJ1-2	TGTGCCAGCAGCCCGGGGGAAGGCTACACCTTC	CASSPGEGYTF
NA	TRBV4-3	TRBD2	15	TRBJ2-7	TGCGCCAGCAGCCGCGGACTAGCTGGGGGTTACGAGCAGTACTTC	CASSRGLAGGYEQYF
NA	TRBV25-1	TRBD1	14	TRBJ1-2	TGTGCCAGCAGTGGTACCTCAGGGGGCAATGGCTACACCTTC	CASSGTSGGNGYTF
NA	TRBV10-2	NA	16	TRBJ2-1	TGCGCCAGCAGTGAAGCCCGGGACTCCCACGTCTATGAGCAGTTCTTC	CASSEARDSHVYEQFF
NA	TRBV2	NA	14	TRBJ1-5	TGTGCCAGCAGTGACGACGGGGTCTATCAGCCCCAGCATTTT	CASSDDGVYQPQHF
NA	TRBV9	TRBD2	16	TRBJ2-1	TGTGCCAGCAGCGTATCCGGGACTAGCGGATACAATGAGCAGTTCTTC	CASSVSGTSGYNEQFF
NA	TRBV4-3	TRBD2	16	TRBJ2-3	TGCGCCAGCAGCTCCCGACCGACTAGCGGACCAGATACGCAGTATTTT	CASSSRPTSGPDTQYF
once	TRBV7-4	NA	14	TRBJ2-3	TGTGCCAGCAGCAATCGGACTTCCCCAGATACGCAGTATTTT	CASSNRTSPDTQYF
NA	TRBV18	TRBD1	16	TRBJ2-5	TGTGCCAGCTCACCGGGAGGACAGGGCGGCGGAGAGACCCAGTACTTC	CASSPGGQGGGETQYF
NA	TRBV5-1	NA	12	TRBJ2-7	TGCGCCAGCAGCTTTAACAGCTACGAGCAGTACTTC	CASSFNSYEQYF
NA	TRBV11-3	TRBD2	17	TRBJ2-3	TGTGCCAGCAGCTTAGACCTTAAACGGGAGGAATGGGATACGCAGTATTTT	CASSLDLKREEWDTQYF
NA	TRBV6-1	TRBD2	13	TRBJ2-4	TGTGCCAGCAGGGGGACTAGCGGGAGATCGGGGTACTTC	CASRGTSGRSGYF
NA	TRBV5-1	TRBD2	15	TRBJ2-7	TGCGCCAGCAGCTATACTAGCGGGCGCCCCAACGAGCAGTACTTC	CASSYTSGRPNEQYF
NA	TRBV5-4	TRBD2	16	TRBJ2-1	TGTGCCAGCATCGAATCACCTCTAGCGGGGGCAAATGAGCAGTTCTTC	CASIESPLAGANEQFF
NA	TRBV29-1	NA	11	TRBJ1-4	TGCAGCGTTGCGGTAAATGAAAAACTGTTTTTT	CSVAVNEKLFF
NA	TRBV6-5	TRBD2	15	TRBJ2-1	TGTGCCAGCTGCGCGGGAGCGCCCCACTACAATGAGCAGTTCTTC	CASCAGAPHYNEQFF
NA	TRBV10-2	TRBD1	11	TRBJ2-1	TGCGCCAGCAGGGGACAGGACAAGCAGTTCTTC	CASRGQDKQFF